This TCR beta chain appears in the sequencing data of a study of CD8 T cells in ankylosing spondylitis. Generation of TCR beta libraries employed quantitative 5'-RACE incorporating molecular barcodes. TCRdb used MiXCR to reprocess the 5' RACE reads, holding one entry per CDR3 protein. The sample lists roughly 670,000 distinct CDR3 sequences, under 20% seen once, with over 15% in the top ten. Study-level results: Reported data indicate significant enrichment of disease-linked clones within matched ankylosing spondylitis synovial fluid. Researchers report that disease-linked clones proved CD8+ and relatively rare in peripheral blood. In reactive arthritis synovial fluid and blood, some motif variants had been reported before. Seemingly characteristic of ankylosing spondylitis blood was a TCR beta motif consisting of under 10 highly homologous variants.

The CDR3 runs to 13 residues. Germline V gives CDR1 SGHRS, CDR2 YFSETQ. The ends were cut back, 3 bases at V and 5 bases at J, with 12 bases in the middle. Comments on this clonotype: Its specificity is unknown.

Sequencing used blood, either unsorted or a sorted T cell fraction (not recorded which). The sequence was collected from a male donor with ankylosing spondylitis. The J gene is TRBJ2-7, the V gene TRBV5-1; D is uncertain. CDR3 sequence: CASSSYTWHEQYF. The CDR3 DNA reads TGCGCCAGCAGCTCGTATACCTGGCACGAGCAGTACTTC.